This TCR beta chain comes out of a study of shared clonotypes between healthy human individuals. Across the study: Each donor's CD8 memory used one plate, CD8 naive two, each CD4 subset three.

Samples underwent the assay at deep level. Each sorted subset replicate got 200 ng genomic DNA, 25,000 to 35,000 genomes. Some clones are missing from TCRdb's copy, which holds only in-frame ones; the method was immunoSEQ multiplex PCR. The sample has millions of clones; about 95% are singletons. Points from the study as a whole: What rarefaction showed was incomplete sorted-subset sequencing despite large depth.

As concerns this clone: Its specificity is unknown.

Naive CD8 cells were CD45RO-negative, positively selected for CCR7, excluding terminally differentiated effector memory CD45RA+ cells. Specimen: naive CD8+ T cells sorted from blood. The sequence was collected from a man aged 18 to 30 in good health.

The CDR3 region is CASSSTPGGLRDTQYF. CDR3 nucleotides: TGTGCCAGCAGTTCCACGCCAGGGGGTCTTCGGGATACGCAGTATTTT. This chain connects TRBV6-5 to TRBJ2-3; 7 nucleotides line up with TRBD1. This CDR3 spans 16 amino acids. Germline CDR1 and CDR2: MNHEY and SVGAGI. V shed 4 bases and J 6 bases; nucleotides not matched to a gene: 13.